The 3 T cell receptor beta chains reported below all come from one sample, sequenced in a study of T cell repertoires in cytomegalovirus infection. TCRdb re-called the reads with MiXCR, one entry per CDR3 protein. The data contain some 480,000 distinct CDR3 sequences, about 33% of them singletons. What these receptors recognize is not known. The specimen was cultured PBMCs, collected from culture after CMV antigen stimulation. These receptor sequences come from a human donor in good health (CMV status not recorded). Some clones in this sample may be carry-over from other donors' samples.

This clonotype has ten or more counts. This chain uses TRBV15 with TRBJ2-7; D is undetermined. V lost 0 bases and J 3 bases, leaving 9 bases between the germline ends. Germline V gives CDR1 LNHNV, CDR2 YYDKDF (reference sequence). The CDR3 has 14 amino acids. This chain's CDR3 is CATSRDLVGYEQYV. The CDR3 bases are TGTGCCACCAGCAGAGACCTGGTGGGCTACGAGCAGTACGTC.

This clonotype was counted only a few times. V is TRBV27 and J is TRBJ2-7, with TRBD1 matching over 8 bases. Germline-derived CDR1 and CDR2 are MNHEY and SMNVEV (reference sequence). CDR3 length: 14 amino acids. With 9 bases clipped from V and 6 bases from J, the junction kept 13 bases outside the gene matches. CDR3 in DNA: TGTGCCAGTAAGAACGTCGGACAGGGTAGCGAGCAGTACGTC. Its translation: CASKNVGQGSEQYV.

The gene calls are TRBV7-8 and TRBJ1-6; 7 bases align to TRBD1. CDR3 length: 15 residues. Germline V gene sequence: CDR1 SGHVS, CDR2 FQNEAQ. V was pared by 5 bases and J by 7 bases, with 8 bases of the junction left unmatched. The CDR3 DNA sequence: TGTGCCAGCAGCCCAGGGGGACAGATCAATTCACCCCTCCACTTT. It translates to CASSPGGQINSPLHF.